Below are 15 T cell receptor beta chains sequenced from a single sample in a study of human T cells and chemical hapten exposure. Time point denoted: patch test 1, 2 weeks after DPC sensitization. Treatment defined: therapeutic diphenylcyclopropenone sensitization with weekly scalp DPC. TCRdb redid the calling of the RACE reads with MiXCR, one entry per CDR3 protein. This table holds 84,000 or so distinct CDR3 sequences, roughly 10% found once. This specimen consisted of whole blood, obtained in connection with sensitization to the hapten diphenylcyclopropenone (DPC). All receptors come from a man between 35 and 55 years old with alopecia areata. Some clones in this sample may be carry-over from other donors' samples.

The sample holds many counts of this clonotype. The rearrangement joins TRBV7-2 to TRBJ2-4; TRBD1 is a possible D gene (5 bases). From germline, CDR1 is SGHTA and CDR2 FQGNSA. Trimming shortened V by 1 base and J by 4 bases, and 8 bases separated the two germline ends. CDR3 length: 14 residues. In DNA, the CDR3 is TGTGCCAGCAGCTTAGGGGGCGGAAAAAACATTCAGTACTTC. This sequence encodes CASSLGGGKNIQYF.

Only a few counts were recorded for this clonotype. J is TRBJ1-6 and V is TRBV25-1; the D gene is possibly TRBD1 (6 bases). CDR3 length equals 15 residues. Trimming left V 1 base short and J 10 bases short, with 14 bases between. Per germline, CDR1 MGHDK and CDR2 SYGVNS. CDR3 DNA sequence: TGTGCCAGCAGTGAATCGGGGGGCGCCTGGTCACCCCTCCACTTT. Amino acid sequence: CASSESGGAWSPLHF.

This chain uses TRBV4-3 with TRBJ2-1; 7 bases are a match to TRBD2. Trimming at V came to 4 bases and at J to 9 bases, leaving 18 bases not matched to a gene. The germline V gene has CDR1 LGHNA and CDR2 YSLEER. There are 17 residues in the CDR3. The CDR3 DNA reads TGCGCCAGCAGCCGAGCGGGGACGGGCTTTATCGGGTCTGAGCAGTTCTTC. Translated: CASSRAGTGFIGSEQFF.

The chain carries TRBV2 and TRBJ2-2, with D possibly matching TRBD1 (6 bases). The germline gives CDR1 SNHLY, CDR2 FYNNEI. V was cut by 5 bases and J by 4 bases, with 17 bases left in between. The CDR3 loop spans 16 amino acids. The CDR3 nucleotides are TGTGCCAGCAGTTACTCGACAGGTCCAACCACCGGGGAGCTGTTTTTT. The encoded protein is CASSYSTGPTTGELFF.

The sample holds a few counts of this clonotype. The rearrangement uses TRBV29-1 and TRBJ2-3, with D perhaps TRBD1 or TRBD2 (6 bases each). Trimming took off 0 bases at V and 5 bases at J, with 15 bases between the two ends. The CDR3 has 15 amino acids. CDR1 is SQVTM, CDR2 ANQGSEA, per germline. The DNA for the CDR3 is TGCAGCGTTGAAGATCGACGGGGGCGGGGAGATACGCAGTATTTT. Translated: CSVEDRRGRGDTQYF.

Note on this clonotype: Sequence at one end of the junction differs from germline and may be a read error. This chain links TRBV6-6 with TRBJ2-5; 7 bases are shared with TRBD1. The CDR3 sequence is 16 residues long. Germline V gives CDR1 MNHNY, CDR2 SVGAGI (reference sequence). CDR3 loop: CASSYLRQGLQESQYF. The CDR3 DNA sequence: TGTGCCAGCAGTTACCTCCGACAGGGCCTACAAGAGAGCCAGTACTTC.

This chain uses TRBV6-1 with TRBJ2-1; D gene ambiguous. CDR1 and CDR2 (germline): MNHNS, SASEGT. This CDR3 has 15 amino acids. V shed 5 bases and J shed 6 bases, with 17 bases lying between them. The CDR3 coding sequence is TGTGCCAGCAGTCCCAACCCAGTGTCTGTCAATGAGCAGTTCTTC. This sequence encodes CASSPNPVSVNEQFF.

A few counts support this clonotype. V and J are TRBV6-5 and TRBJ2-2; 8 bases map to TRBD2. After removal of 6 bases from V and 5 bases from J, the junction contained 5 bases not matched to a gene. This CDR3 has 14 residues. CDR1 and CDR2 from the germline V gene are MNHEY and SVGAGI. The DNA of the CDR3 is TGTGCCAGCAGACGACTAGCGCATACCGGGGAGCTGTTTTTT. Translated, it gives CASRRLAHTGELFF.

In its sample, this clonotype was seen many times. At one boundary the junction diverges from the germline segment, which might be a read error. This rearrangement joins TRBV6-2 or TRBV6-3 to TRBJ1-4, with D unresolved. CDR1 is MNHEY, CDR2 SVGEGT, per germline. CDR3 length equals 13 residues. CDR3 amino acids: CASTTRVNGKLFF. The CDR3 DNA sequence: TGTGCCAGCACCACGCGGGTCAATGGAAAACTGTTTTTT.

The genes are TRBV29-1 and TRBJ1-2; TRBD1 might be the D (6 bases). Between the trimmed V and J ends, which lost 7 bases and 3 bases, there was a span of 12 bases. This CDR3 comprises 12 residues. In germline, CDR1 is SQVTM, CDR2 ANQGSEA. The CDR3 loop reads CSDKTGYYGYTF. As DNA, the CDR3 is TGCAGCGACAAAACAGGGTACTATGGCTACACCTTC.

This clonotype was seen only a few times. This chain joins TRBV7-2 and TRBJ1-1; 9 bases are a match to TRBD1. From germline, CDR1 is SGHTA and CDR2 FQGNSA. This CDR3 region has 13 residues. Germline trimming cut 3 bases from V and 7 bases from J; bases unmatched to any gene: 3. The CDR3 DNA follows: TGTGCCAGCAGCTTTACAGGGGGCGGTGAAGCTTTCTTT. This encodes CASSFTGGGEAFF.

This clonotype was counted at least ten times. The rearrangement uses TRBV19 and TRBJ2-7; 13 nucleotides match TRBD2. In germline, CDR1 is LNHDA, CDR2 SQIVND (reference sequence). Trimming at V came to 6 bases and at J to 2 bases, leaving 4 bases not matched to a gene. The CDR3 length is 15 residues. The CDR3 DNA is TGTGCCAGTAGGACGGGACTAGCGGGACCCTACGAGCAGTACTTC. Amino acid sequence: CASRTGLAGPYEQYF.

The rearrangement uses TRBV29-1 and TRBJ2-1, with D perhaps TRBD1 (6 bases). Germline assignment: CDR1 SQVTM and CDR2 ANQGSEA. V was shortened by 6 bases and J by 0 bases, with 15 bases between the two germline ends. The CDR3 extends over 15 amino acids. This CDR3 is CSVATGKSSYNEQFF. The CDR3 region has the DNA TGCAGCGTCGCTACAGGGAAGAGCTCCTACAATGAGCAGTTCTTC.

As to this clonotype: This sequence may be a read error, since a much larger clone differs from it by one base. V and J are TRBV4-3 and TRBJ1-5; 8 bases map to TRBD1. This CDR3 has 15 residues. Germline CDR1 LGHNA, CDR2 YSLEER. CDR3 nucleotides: TGCGCCAGCAGCCAAACCCAGGGGGCGCGTCAGCCCCAGAATTTT. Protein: CASSQTQGARQPQNF.

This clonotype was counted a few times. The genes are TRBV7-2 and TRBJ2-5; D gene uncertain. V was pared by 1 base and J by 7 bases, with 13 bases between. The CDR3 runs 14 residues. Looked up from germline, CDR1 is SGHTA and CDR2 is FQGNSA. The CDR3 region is CASSLVRVKGTQYF. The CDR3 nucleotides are TGTGCCAGCAGCTTAGTACGGGTCAAAGGGACCCAGTACTTC. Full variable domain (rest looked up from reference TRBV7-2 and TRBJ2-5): GAGVSQSPSNKVTEKGKDVELRCDPISGHTALYWYRQSLGQGLEFLIYFQGNSAPDKSGLPSDRFSAERTGGSVSTLTIQRTQQEDSAVYLCASSLVRVKGTQYFGPGTRLLVL.